This TCR beta chain was sequenced in a study of blood T cell repertoires in COVID-19. At the level of the study: Collection of acute and convalescent COVID-19 samples took place in the United States, Italy and Spain. T cells, B-cell-depleted T cells, or PBMCs supplied cDNA or gDNA.

With 4 bases removed from V and 5 bases from J, the gap between germline ends came to 14 bases. The CDR3 sequence is 13 residues long. CDR1 SQVTM and CDR2 ANQGSEA come from the germline V gene. Original data processing: Amplifying reference gene primers gave estimates of nucleated cell counts. Profiled with immunoSEQ multiplex PCR; TCRdb holds only in-frame clones, not every one. V and J calls and clone size are those listed in that table; D and trimming were worked out from the DNA. Among about 240,000 clones listed, roughly four fifths were seen once. The sample was peripheral blood. The V call is TRBV29-1, the J call TRBJ1-2; tentatively, D is TRBD1 (6 bases). The clonotype originates from a woman in her 70s with acute or convalescent COVID-19. The CDR3 here is CSVARGGGYGYTF. The CDR3 DNA reads TGCAGCGTTGCGAGAGGGGGAGGGTATGGCTACACCTTC.